The sequence of this T cell receptor (beta chain) was determined in a study of shared clonotypes between healthy human individuals. General study points: Naive CD4 clonotypes were shared across a handful of donors at 4% to 5%.

This CDR3 is built from 12 residues. V lost 2 bases, J lost 5 bases, and 5 bases lay in between. Germline V lookup: CDR1 MGHDK, CDR2 SYGVNS. Produced via immunoSEQ multiplex PCR; TCRdb's table is partial and in-frame only. This sample has about 2,100,000 clones, with about 92% found just once. Naive CD8 cells lacked CD45RO and underwent positive selection for CCR7, leaving out terminally differentiated effector memory CD45RA+ cells. All donors qualified as healthy HIV-negative adults and had experienced no recent acute infections or vaccinations. Of note for this clone: Its cognate antigen is unknown.

Specimen: naive CD8+ T cells from PBMCs. The receptor was derived from a man aged 18 to 30 in good health. Some clones in this sample may be carry-over from other donors' samples. V gene TRBV25-1 combines with J gene TRBJ2-3; D gene uncertain. As DNA, the CDR3 is TGTGCCAGCAGTGAAGGGGTAGATACGCAGTATTTT. Protein sequence: CASSEGVDTQYF.